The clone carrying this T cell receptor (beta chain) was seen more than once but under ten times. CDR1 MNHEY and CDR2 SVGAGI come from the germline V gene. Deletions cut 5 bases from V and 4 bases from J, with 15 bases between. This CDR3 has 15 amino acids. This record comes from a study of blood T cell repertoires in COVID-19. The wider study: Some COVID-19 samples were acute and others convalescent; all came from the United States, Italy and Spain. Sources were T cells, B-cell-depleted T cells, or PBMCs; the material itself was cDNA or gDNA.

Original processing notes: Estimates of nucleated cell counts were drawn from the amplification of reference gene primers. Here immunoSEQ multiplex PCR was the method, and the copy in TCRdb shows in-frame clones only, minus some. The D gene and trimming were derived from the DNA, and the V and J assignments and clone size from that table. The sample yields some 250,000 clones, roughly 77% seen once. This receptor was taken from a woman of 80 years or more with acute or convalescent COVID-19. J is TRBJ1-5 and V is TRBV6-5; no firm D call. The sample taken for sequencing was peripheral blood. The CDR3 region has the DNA TGTGCCAGCAGTACATTTTTAAGTCCGAATCAGCCCCAGCATTTT. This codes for CASSTFLSPNQPQHF.